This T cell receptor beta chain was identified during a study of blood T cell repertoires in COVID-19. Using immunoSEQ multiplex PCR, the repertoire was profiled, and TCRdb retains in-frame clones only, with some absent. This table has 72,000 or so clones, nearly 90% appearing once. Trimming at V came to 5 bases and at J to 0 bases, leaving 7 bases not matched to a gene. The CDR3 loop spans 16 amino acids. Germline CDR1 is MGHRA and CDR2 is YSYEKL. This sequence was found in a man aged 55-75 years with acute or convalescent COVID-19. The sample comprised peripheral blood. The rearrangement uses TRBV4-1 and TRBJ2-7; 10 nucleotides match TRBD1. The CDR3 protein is CASSLTGTGVSYEQYF. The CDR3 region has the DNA TGCGCCAGCAGCTTAACCGGGACAGGGGTCTCCTACGAGCAGTACTTC.